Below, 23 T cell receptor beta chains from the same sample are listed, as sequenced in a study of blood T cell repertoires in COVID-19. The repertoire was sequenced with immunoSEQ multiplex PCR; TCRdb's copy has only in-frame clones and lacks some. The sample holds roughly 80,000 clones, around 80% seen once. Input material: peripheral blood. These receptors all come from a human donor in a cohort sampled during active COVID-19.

The CDR3 here is CASSQSTNQGFGGYTF. The DNA for the CDR3 is TGCGCCAGCAGCCAAAGCACGAATCAGGGGTTTGGTGGCTACACCTTC. This chain links TRBV4-1 with TRBJ1-2, with a tentative D call TRBD1 (6 bases). The V end lost 2 bases, the J end lost 7 bases, and 20 bases lay between the germline ends. Germline V CDR1 and CDR2: MGHRA, YSYEKL. CDR3 size: 16 residues.

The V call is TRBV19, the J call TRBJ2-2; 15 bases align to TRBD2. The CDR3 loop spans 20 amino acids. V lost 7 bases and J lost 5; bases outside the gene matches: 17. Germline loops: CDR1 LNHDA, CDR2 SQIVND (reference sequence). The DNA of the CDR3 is TGTGCCAGTACACCAAGGACTAGCGGGGGGGCCGGTCTTTTTACCGGGGAGCTGTTTTTT. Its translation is CASTPRTSGGAGLFTGELFF.

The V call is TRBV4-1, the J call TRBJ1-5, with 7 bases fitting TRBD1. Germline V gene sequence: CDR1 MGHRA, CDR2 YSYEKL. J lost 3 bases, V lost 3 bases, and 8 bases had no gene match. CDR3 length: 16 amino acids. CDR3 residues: CASSHPEGADNQPQHF. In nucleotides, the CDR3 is TGCGCCAGCAGCCATCCGGAGGGGGCAGACAATCAGCCCCAGCATTTT.

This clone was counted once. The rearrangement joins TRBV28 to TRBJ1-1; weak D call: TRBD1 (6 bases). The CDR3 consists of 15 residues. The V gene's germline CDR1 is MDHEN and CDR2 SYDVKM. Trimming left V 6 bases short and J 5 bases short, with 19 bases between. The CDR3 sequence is CASRHRDQGWTEAFF. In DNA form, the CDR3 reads TGTGCCAGCAGACACAGGGACCAGGGGTGGACTGAAGCTTTCTTT. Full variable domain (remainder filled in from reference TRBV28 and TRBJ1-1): DVKVTQSSRYLVKRTGEKVFLECVQDMDHENMFWYRQDPGLGLRLIYFSYDVKMKEKGDIPEGYSVSREKKERFSLILESASTNQTSMYLCASRHRDQGWTEAFFGQGTRLTVV.

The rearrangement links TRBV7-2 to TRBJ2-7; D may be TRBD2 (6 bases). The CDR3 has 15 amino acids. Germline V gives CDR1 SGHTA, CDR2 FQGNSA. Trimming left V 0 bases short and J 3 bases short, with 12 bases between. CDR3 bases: TGTGCCAGCAGCTTAGCGCTAGGAGGGTTCTACGAGCAGTACTTC. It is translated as CASSLALGGFYEQYF.

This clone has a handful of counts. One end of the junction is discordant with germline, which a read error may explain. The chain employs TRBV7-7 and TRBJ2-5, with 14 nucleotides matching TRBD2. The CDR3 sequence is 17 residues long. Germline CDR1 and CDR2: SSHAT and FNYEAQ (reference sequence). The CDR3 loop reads CASSSRLAGGLGETQYF. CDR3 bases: TGTGCTAGCAGCTCCAGACTAGCGGGGGGGCTGGGAGAGACCCAGTACTTC.

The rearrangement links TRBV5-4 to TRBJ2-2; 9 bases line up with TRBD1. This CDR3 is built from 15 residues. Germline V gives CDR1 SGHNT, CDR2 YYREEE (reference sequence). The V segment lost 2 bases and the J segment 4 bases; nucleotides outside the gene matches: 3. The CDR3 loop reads CASSFGTGFTGELFF. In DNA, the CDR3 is TGTGCCAGCAGCTTTGGGACAGGGTTCACCGGGGAGCTGTTTTTT.

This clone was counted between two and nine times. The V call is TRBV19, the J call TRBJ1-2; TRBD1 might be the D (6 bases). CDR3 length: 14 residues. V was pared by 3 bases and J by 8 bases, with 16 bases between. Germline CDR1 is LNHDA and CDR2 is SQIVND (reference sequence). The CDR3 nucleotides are TGTGCCAGTAGTATGGCCAGGGGAGTTTCCGGCTACACCTTC. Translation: CASSMARGVSGYTF. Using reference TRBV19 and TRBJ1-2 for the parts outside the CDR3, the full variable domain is DGGITQSPKYLFRKEGQNVTLSCEQNLNHDAMYWYRQDPGQGLRLIYYSQIVNDFQKGDIAEGYSVSREKKESFPLTVTSAQKNPTAFYLCASSMARGVSGYTFGSGTRLTVV.

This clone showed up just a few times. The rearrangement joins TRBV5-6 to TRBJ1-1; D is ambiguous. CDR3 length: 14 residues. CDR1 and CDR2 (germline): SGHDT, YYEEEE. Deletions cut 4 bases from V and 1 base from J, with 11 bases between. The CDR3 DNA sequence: TGTGCCAGCAGCCTACCTCAAAAGAACACTGAAGCTTTCTTT. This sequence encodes CASSLPQKNTEAFF.

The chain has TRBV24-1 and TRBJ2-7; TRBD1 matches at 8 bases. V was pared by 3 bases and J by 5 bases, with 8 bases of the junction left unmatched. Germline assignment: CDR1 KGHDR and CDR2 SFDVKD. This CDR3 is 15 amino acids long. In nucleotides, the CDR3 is TGTGCCACCAGTGATCAAGGGACAGGAGGGAACGAGCAGTACTTC. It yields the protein CATSDQGTGGNEQYF.

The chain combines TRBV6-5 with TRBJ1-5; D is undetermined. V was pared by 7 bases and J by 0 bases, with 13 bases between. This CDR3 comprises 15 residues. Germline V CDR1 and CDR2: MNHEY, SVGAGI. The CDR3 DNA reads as TGTGCCAGCACTTTCTACGGAGATAGCAATCAGCCCCAGCATTTT. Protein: CASTFYGDSNQPQHF.

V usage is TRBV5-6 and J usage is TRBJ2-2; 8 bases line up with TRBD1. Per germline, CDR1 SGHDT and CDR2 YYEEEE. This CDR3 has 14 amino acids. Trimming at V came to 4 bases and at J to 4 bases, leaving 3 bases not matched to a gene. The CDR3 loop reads CASSAGQGTGELFF. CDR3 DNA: TGTGCCAGCAGCGCCGGACAGGGCACCGGGGAGCTGTTTTTT.

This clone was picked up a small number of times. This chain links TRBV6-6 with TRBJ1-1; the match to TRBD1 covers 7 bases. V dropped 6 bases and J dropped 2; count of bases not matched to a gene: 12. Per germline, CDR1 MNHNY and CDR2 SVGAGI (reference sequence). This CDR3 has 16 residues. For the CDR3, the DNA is TGTGCCAGCAGCCTGAAAACCGGGACAGAAAACACTGAAGCTTTCTTT. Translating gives CASSLKTGTENTEAFF.

The CDR3 reads CASSLNRGLRDTQYF. CDR3 DNA sequence: TGTGCCAGCAGTTTAAATAGGGGATTAAGAGATACGCAGTATTTT. The genes are TRBV27 and TRBJ2-3; D may be TRBD1 (5 bases). Trimming stripped 2 bases from V and 5 bases from J, with 14 bases between. The length of the CDR3 is 15 residues. Germline V gives CDR1 MNHEY, CDR2 SMNVEV (reference sequence).

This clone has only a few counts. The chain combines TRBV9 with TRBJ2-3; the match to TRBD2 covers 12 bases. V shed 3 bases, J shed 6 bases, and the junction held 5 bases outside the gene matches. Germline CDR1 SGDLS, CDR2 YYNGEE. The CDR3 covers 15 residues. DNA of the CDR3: TGTGCCAGCAGCGCCCGACTAGCGGGGGCCGATACGCAGTATTTT. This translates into CASSARLAGADTQYF.

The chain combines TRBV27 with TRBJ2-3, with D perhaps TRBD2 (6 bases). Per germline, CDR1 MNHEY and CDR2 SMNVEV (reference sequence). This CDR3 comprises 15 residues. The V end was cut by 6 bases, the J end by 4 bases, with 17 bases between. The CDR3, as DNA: TGTGCCAGCAGCCCGGGGACTCTAAGGGCAGATACGCAGTATTTT. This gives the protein CASSPGTLRADTQYF.

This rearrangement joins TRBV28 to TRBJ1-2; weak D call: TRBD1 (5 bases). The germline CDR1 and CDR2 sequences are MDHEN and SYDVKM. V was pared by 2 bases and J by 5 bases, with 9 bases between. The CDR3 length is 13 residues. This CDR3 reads CASSLGARYGYTF. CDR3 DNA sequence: TGTGCCAGCAGTTTAGGGGCGCGGTATGGCTACACCTTC.

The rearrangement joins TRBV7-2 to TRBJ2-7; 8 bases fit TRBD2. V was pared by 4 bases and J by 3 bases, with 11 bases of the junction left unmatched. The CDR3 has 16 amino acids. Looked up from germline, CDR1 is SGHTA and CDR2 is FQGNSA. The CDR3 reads CASSSRAGGALYEQYF. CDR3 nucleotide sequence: TGTGCCAGCAGCTCACGGGCGGGGGGTGCCCTCTACGAGCAGTACTTC.

CDR3 DNA: TGTGCCACCAGCAGAGATATCGGAGGCGGGGGTGGAGGGAATGAGCAGTTCTTC. Its protein is CATSRDIGGGGGGNEQFF. The chain carries TRBV15 and TRBJ2-1; the match to TRBD2 covers 7 bases. V lost 0 bases and J lost 7; bases outside the gene matches: 15. This CDR3 has 18 amino acids. Germline values: CDR1 LNHNV, CDR2 YYDKDF (reference sequence).

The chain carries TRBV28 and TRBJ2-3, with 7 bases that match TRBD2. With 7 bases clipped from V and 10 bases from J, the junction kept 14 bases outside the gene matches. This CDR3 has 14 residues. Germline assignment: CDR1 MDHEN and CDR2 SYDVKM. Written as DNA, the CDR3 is TGTGCCAGCAAACCTCATCAGGGCGGGGGTTCGCAGTATTTT. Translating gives CASKPHQGGGSQYF.

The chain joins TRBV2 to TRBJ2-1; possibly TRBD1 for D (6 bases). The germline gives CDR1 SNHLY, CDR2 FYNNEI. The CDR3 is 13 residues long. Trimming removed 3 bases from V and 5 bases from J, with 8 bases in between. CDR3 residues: CASSEDRHNEQFF. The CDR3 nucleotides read TGTGCCAGCAGTGAGGACAGACACAATGAGCAGTTCTTC.

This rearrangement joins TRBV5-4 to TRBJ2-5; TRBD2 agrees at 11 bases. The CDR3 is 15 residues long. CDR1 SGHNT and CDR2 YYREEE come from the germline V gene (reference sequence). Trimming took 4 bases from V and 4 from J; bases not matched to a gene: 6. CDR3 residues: CASSVAGGHIETQYF. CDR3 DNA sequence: TGTGCCAGCAGCGTAGCGGGGGGGCATATAGAGACCCAGTACTTC.

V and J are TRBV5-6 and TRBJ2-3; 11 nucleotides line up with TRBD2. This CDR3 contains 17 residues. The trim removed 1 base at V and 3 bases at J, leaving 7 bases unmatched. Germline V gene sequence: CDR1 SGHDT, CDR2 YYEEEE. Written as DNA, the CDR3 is TGTGCCAGCAGCTTGATGATAGCGGGGGGGCTTACAGATACGCAGTATTTT. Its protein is CASSLMIAGGLTDTQYF.